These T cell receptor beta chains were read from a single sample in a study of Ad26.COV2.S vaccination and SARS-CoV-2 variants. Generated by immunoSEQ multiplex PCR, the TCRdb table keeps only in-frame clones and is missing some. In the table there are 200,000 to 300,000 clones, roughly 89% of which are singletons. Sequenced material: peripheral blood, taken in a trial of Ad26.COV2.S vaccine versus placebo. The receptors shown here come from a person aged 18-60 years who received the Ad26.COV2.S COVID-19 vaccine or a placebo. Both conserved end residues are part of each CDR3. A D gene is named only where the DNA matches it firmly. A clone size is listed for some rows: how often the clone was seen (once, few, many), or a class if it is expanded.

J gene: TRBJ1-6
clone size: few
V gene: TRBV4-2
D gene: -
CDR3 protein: CASSQESSYNSPLHF
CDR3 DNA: TGTGCCAGCAGCCAAGAGAGCTCCTATAATTCACCCCTCCACTTT

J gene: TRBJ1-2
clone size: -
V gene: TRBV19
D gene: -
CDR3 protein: CASSIDLAANYGYTF
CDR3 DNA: TGTGCCAGTAGTATAGATCTTGCAGCTAACTATGGCTACACCTTC

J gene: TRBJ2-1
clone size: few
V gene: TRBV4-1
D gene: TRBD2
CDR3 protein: CASGEGRYNEQFF
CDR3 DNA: TGCGCCAGCGGGGAGGGGAGATACAATGAGCAGTTCTTC

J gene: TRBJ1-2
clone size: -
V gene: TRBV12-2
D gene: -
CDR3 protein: CASRLILQAAANYGYTF
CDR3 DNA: TGTGCAAGTCGCTTAATCCTCCAGGCAGCAGCTAACTATGGCTACACCTTC

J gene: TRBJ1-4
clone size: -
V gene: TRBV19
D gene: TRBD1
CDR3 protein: CASGTGGYEKLFF
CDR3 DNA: TGTGCCAGCGGGACAGGGGGCTATGAAAAACTGTTTTTT

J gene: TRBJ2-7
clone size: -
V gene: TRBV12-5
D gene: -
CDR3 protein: CASAPGSDYEQYF
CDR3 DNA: TGTGCTAGTGCCCCAGGTTCAGATTACGAGCAGTACTTC

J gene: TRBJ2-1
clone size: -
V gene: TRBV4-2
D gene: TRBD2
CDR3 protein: CASSPLRTSGSHEQFF
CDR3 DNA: TGTGCCAGCAGCCCCCTACGGACTAGCGGGAGCCATGAGCAGTTCTTC

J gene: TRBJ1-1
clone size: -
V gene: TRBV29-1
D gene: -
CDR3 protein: CSGLRSTDTEAFF
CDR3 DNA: TGCAGCGGATTGCGATCTACGGACACTGAAGCTTTCTTT

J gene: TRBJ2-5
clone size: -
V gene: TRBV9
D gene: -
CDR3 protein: CASSGGNDQETQYF
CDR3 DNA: TGTGCCAGCAGCGGGGGAAACGACCAAGAGACCCAGTACTTC

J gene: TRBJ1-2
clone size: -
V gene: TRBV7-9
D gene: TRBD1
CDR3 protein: CASSLGKGQGNTF
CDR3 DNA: TGTGCCAGCAGCTTGGGCAAGGGACAGGGGAACACCTTC

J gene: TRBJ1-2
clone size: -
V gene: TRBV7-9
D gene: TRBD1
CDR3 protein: CASSFSSDRVNYGYTF
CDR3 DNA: TGTGCCAGCAGTTTCTCCTCGGACAGGGTCAACTATGGCTACACCTTC

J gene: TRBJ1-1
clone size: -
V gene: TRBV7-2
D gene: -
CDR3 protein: CASSAGRTEAFF
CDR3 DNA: TGTGCCAGCAGTGCAGGGAGAACTGAAGCTTTCTTT

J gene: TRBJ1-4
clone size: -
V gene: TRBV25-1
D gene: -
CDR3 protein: CASSEYGRLNEKLFF
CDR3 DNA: TGTGCCAGCAGTGAATACGGACGTCTTAATGAAAAACTGTTTTTT

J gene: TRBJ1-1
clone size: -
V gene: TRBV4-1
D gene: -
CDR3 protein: CASSHSVNNEAFF
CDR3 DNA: TGCGCCAGCAGCCATTCCGTAAATAATGAAGCTTTCTTT

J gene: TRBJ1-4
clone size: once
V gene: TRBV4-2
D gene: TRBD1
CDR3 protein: CASSQERSGGNEKLFF
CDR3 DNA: TGTGCCAGCAGCCAAGAGAGGTCAGGGGGGAATGAAAAACTGTTTTTT

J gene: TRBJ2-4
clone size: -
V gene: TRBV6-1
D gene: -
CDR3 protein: CASREVGHEYF
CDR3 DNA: TGTGCCAGCAGAGAAGTGGGACATGAGTACTTC

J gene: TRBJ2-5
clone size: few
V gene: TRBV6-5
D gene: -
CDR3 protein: CASSYSGSQETQYF
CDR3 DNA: TGTGCCAGCAGTTACTCCGGATCCCAAGAGACCCAGTACTTC

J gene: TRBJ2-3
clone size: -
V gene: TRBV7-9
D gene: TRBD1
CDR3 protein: CASRSDRSTDTQYF
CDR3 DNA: TGTGCCAGCAGGTCGGACAGGAGCACAGATACGCAGTATTTT

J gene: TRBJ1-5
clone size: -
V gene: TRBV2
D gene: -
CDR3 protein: CASSYRDIGYQPQHF
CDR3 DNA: TGTGCCAGCAGCTACCGGGACATTGGGTACCAGCCCCAGCATTTT

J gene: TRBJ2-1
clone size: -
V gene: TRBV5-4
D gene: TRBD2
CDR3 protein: CASSHPSGGRDEQFF
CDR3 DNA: TGTGCCAGCTCCCACCCTAGCGGGGGGCGGGATGAGCAGTTCTTC

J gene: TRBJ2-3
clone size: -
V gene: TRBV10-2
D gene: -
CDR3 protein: CASSSTDTQYF
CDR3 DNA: TGCGCCAGCTCGAGCACAGATACGCAGTATTTT

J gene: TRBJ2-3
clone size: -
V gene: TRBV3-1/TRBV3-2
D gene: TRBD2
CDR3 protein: CASSQKSFTSGGGTDTQYF
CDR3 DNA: TGTGCCAGCAGCCAGAAGAGCTTTACTAGCGGGGGGGGTACAGATACGCAGTATTTT

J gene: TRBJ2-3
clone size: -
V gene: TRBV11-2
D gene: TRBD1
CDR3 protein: CASSPWDRLDTQYF
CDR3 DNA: TGTGCCAGCAGCCCCTGGGACAGATTAGATACGCAGTATTTT

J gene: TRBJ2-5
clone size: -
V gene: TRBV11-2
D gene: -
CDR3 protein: CASSYQPRTSRGETQYF
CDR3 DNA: TGTGCCAGCAGCTACCAACCGAGGACTAGCAGGGGGGAGACCCAGTACTTC

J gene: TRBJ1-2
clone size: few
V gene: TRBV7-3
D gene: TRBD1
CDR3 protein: CASSLLGGANYGYTF
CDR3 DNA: TGTGCCAGCAGCTTACTAGGGGGCGCCAACTATGGCTACACCTTC

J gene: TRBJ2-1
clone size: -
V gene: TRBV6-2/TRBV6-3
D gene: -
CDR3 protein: CASSYSPRGKGGNEQFF
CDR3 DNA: TGTGCCAGCAGTTACTCCCCCAGGGGCAAGGGGGGCAATGAGCAGTTCTTC

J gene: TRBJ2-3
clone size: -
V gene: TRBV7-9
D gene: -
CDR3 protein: CASSLEWDTQYF
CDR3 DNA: TGTGCCAGCAGCTTAGAGTGGGATACGCAGTATTTT

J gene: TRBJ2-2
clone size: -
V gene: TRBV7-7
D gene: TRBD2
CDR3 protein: CASSLGTGLAGHPDTGELFF
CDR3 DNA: TGTGCCAGCAGCTTAGGTACCGGGCTAGCGGGCCACCCGGACACCGGGGAGCTGTTTTTT

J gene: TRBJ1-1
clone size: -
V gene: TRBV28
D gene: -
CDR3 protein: CATDTNTEAFF
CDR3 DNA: TGTGCCACCGATACAAACACTGAAGCTTTCTTT

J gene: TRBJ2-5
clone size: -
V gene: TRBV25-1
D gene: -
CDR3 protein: CASSEEGGLEETQYF
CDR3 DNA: TGTGCCAGCAGTGAAGAGGGCGGTTTGGAGGAGACCCAGTACTTC

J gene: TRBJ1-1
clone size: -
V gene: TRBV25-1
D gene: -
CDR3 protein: CASSAWGGGLTEAFF
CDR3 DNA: TGTGCCAGCAGTGCCTGGGGGGGCGGCCTCACTGAAGCTTTCTTT

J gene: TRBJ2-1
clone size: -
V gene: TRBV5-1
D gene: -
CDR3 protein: CASSWDLSNEQFF
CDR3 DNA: TGCGCCAGCAGCTGGGACCTGAGCAATGAGCAGTTCTTC

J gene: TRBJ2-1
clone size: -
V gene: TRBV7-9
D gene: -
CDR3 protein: CASSLVPSNEQFF
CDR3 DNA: TGTGCCAGCAGCTTAGTACCCAGCAATGAGCAGTTCTTC

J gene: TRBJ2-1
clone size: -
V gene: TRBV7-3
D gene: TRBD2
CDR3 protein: CASSLQPSGVMYNEQFF
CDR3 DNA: TGTGCCAGCAGCTTACAGCCTAGCGGCGTTATGTACAATGAGCAGTTCTTC

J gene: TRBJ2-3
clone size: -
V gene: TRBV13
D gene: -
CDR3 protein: CASSSRLGDTQYF
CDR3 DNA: TGTGCCAGCAGCTCTAGGCTCGGAGATACGCAGTATTTT

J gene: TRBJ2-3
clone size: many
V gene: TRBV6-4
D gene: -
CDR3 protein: CASSPDGGVMDTQYF
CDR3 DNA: TGTGCCAGCAGCCCCGATGGGGGCGTAATGGATACGCAGTATTTT

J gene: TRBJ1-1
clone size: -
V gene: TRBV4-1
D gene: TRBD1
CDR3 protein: CASSHSSLRVRGLNTEAFF
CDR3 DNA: TGCGCCAGCAGCCACTCTTCTTTAAGGGTCAGGGGGCTGAACACTGAAGCTTTCTTT

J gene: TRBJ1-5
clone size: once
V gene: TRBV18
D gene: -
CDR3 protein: CASSPAGRSANQPQHF
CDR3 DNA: TGTGCCAGCTCCCCGGCGGGCAGGTCCGCCAATCAGCCCCAGCATTTT

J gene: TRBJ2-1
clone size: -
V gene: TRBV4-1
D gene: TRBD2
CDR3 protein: CASSQITSGANNEQFF
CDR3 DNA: TGCGCCAGCAGCCAAATAACTAGCGGGGCAAACAATGAGCAGTTCTTC

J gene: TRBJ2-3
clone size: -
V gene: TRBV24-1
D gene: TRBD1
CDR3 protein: CATSDWTGGPDTQYF
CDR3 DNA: TGTGCCACCAGTGACTGGACAGGGGGCCCAGATACGCAGTATTTT

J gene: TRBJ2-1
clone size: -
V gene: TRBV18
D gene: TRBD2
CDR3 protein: CASSPGISGRSNNEQFF
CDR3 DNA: TGTGCCAGCTCACCAGGGATTAGCGGGAGGTCAAACAATGAGCAGTTCTTC

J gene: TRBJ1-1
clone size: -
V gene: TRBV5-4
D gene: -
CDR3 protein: CASSLADTEAFF
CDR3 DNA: TGTGCCAGCAGCTTGGCGGACACTGAAGCTTTCTTT

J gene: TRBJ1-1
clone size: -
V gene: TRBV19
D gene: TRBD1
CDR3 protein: CASSLLRGRFTEAFF
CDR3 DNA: TGTGCCAGTAGTCTGCTGAGGGGGCGTTTTACTGAAGCTTTCTTT

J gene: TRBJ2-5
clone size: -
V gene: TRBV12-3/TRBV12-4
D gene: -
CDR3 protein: CASSLRGETQYF
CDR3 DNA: TGTGCCAGCAGTTTACGAGGGGAGACCCAGTACTTC

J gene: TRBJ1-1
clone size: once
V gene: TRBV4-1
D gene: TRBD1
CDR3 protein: CASSQDPRTGSTEAFF
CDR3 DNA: TGCGCCAGCAGCCAAGATCCCCGGACAGGGAGCACTGAAGCTTTCTTT

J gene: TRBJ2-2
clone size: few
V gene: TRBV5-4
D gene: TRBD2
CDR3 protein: CASSSGGPANTGELFF
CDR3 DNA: TGTGCCAGCAGCAGCGGGGGCCCAGCGAACACCGGGGAGCTGTTTTTT

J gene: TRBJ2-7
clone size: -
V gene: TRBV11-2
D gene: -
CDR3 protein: CASNEGGSSYEQYF
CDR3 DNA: TGTGCCAGCAACGAGGGGGGAAGCTCCTACGAGCAGTACTTC

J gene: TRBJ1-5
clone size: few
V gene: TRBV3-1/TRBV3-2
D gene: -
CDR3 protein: CASSLGGLQPQHF
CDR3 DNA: TGTGCCAGCAGCCTAGGGGGGCTTCAGCCCCAGCATTTT

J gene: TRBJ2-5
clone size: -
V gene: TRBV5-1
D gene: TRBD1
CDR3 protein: CASSPGTGGYQETQYF
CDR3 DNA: TGCGCCAGCAGCCCGGGGACAGGGGGCTACCAAGAGACCCAGTACTTC

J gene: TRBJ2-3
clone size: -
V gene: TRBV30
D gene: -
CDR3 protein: CAWSAENTDTQYF
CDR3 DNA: TGTGCCTGGAGTGCGGAAAACACAGATACGCAGTATTTT

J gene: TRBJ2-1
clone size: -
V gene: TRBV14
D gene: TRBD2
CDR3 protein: CASSGLAGAYNEQFF
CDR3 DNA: TGTGCCAGCTCCGGACTAGCGGGAGCATACAATGAGCAGTTCTTC

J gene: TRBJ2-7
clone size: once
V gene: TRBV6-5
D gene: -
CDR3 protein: CASSSPGRNYEQYF
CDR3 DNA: TGTGCCAGCAGTTCGCCGGGACGGAACTACGAGCAGTACTTC

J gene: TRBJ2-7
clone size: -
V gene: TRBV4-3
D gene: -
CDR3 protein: CASSRDKLSYEQYF
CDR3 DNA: TGCGCCAGCAGCCGGGACAAGCTCTCCTACGAGCAGTACTTC

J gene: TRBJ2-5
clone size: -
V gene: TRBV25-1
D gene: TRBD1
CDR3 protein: CASSVQGAGQETQYF
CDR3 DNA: TGTGCCAGCAGTGTACAGGGGGCGGGCCAAGAGACCCAGTACTTC

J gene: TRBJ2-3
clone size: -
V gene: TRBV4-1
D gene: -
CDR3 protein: CASSRPPGDTQYF
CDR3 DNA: TGCGCCAGCAGCCGACCTCCGGGTGATACGCAGTATTTT

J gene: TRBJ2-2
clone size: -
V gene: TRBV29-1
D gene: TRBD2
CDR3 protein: CSVEILAGAHLTGELFF
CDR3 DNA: TGCAGCGTTGAAATACTAGCGGGGGCTCATCTCACCGGGGAGCTGTTTTTT

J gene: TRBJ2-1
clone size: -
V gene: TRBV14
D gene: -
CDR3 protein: CASSQVPGGLNEQFF
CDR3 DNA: TGTGCCAGCAGCCAAGTCCCCGGGGGCCTCAATGAGCAGTTCTTC

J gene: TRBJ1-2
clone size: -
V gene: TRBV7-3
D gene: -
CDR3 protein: CASSPPAAEGYGYTF
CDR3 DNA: TGTGCCAGCAGCCCCCCGGCGGCGGAGGGCTATGGCTACACCTTC

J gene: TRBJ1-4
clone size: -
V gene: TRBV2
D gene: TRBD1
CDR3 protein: CASSVRGSGGEKLFF
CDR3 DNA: TGTGCCAGCAGTGTCAGGGGGAGTGGAGGTGAAAAACTGTTTTTT